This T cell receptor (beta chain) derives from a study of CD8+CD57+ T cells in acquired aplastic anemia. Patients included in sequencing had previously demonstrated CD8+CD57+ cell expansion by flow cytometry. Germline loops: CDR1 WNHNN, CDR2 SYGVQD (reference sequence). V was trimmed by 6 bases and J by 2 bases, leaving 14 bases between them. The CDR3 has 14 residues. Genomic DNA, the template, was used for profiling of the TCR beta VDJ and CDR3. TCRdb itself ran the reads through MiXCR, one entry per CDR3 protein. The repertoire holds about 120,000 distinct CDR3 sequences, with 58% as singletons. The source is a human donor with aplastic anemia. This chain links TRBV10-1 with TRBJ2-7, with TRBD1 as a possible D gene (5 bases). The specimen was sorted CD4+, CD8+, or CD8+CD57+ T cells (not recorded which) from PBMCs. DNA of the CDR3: TGCGCCAGCAGGGGGCTTCAGGTTCCCTACGAGCAGTACTTC. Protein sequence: CASRGLQVPYEQYF.